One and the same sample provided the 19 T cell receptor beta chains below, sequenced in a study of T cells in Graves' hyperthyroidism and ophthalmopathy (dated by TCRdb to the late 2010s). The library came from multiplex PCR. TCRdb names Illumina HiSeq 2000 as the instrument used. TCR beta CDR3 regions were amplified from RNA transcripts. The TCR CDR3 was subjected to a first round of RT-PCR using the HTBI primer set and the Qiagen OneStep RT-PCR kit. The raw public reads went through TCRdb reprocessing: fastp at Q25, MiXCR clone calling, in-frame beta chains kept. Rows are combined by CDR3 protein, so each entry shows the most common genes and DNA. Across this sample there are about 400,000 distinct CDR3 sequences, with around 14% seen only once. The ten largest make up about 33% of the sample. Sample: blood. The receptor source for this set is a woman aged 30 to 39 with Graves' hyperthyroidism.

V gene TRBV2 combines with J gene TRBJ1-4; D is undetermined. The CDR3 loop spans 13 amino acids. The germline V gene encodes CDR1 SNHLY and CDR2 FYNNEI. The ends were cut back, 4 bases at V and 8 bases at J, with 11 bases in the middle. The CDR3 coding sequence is TGTGCCAGCAGTGGGCCCCGAGGGGAAAAACTGTTTTTT. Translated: CASSGPRGEKLFF.

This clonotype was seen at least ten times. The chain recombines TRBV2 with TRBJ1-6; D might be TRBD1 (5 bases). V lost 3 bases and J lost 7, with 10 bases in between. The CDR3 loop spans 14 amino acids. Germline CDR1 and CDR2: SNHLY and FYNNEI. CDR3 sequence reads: CASSETGQNSPLHF. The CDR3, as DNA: TGTGCCAGCAGTGAGACGGGGCAGAATTCACCCCTCCACTTT.

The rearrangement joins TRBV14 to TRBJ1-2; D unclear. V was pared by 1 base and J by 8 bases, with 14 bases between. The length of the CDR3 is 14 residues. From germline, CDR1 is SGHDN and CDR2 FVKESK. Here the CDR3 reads CASSQVASYQGYTF. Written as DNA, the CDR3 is TGTGCCAGCAGCCAAGTAGCCAGTTACCAAGGCTACACCTTC.

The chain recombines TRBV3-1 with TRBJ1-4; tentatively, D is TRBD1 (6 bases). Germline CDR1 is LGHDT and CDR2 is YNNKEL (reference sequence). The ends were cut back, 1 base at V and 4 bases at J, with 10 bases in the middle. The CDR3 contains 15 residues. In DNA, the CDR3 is TGTGCCAGCAGCCAAGTTTCAGGGGTTAATGAAAAACTGTTTTTT. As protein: CASSQVSGVNEKLFF.

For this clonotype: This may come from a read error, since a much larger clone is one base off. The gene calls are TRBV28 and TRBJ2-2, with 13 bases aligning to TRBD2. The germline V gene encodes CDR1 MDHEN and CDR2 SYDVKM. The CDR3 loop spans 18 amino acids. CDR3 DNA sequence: TGTGCCAGCAGTTCCGGGACTAGCGGGATTGTGGGGACCGGGGAGCCGTTTTTT. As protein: CASSSGTSGIVGTGEPFF.

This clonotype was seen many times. The CDR3 region is CASSPTAPSTDTQYF. The CDR3 DNA is TGTGCCAGCAGTCCCACAGCCCCTAGCACAGATACGCAGTATTTT. This sequence joins TRBV2 and TRBJ2-3, with D unresolved. The CDR3 consists of 15 residues. Trimming took off 5 bases at V and 0 bases at J, with 12 bases between the two ends. CDR1 is SNHLY, CDR2 FYNNEI, per germline.

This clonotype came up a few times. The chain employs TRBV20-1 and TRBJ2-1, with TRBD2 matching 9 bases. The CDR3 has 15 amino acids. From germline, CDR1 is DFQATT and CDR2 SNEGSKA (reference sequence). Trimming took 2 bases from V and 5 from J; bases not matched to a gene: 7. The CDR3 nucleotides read TGCAGTGCTAGAATGGCGGGAGGGCCGAACAATGAGCAGTTCTTC. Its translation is CSARMAGGPNNEQFF.

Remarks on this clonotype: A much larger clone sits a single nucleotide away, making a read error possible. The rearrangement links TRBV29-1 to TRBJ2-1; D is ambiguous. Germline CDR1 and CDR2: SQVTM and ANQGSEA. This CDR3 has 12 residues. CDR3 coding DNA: TGCAGCGTTGACGGTGACGGCAATGAGCGGTTCTTC. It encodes CSVDGDGNERFF.

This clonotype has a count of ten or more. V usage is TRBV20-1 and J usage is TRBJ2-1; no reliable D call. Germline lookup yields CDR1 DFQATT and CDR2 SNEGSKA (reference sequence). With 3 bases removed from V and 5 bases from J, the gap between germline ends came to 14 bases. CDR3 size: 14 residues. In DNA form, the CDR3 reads TGCAGTGCTAGTAAGGGCTCCACAAACAATGAGCAGTTCTTC. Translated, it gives CSASKGSTNNEQFF.

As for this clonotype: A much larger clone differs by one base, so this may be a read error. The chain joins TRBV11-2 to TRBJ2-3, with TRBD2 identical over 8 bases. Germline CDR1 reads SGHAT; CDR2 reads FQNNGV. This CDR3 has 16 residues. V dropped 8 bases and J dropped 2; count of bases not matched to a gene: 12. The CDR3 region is CASGSFGGATTDTQYF. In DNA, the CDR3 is TGTGCCAGCGGCTCTTTCGGGGGGGCTACCACAGATACGCAGTATTTT.

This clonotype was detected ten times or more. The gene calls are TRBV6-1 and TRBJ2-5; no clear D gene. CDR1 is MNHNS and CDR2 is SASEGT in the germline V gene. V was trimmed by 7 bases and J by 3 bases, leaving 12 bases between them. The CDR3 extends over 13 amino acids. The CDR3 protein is CASKRTGKETQYF. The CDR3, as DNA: TGTGCCAGCAAAAGAACGGGCAAAGAGACCCAGTACTTC.

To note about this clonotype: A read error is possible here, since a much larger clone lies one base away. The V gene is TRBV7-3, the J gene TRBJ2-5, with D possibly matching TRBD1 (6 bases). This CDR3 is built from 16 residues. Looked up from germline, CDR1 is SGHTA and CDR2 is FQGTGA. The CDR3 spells CANSPLTGHGKETQYF. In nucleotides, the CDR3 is TGTGCCAACAGCCCCCTTACGGGACACGGAAAAGAGACCCAGTACTTC.

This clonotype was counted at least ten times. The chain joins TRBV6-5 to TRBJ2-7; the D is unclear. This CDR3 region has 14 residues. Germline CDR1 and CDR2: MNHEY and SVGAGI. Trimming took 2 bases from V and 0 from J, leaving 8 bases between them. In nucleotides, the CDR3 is TGTGCCAGCAGTTACGCGTCAGACTCCTACGAGCAGTACTTC. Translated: CASSYASDSYEQYF.

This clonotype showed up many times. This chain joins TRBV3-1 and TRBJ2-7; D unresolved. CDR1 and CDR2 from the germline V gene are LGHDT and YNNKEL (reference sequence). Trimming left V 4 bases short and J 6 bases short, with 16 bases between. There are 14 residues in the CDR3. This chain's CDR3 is CASSPGRQVGEQYF. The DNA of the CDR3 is TGTGCCAGCAGCCCCGGGCGTCAGGTGGGCGAGCAGTACTTC.

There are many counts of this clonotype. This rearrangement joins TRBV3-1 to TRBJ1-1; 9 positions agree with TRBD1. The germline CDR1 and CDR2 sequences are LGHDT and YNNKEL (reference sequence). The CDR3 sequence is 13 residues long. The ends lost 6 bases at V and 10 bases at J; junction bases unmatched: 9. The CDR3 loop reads CASSPVTGGLAFF. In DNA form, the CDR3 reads TGTGCCAGCAGTCCCGTTACAGGGGGCTTAGCTTTCTTT.

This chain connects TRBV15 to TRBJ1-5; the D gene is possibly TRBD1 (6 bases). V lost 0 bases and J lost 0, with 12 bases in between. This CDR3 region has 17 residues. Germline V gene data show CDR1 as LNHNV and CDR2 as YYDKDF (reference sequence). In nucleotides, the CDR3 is TGTGCCACCAGCAGAGATTTAACAGGGAATAGCAATCAGCCCCAGCATTTT. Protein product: CATSRDLTGNSNQPQHF.

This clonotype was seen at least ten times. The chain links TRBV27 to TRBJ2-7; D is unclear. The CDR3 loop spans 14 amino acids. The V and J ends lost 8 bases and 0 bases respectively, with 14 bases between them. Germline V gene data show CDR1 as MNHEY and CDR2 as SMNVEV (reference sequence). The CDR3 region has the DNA TGTGCCAGCGCGCAGAACCCTAGCTCCTACGAGCAGTACTTC. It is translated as CASAQNPSSYEQYF.

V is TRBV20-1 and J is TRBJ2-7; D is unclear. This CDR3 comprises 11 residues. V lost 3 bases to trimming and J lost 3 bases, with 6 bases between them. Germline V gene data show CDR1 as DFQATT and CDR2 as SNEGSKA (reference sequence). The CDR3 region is CSASGNYEQYF. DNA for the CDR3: TGCAGTGCTAGTGGAAACTACGAGCAGTACTTC.

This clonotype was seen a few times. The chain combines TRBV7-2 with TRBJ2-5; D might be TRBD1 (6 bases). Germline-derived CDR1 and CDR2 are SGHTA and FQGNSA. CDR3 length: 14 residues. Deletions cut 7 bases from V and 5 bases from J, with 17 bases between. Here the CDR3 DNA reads TGTGCCAGCACCATAGACAGGAGTGGTGAGACCCAGTACTTC. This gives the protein CASTIDRSGETQYF.